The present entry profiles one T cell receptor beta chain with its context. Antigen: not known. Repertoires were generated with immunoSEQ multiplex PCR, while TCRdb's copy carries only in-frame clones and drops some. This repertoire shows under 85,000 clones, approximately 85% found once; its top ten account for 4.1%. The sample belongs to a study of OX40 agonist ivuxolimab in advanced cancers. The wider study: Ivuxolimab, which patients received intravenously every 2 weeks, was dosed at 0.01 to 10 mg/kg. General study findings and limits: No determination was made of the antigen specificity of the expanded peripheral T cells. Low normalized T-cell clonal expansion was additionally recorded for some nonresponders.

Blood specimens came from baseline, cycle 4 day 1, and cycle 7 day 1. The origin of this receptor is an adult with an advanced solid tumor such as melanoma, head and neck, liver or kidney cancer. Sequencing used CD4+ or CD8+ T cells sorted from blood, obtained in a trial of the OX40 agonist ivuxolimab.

The CDR3 spells CASSSSSYDEQYF. DNA for the CDR3: TGCGCCAGCAGCTCCTCTTCATACGACGAGCAGTACTTC. The genes are TRBV5-1 and TRBJ2-7, with unresolved D. Germline loops: CDR1 SGHRS, CDR2 YFSETQ. Between the trimmed V and J ends, which lost 3 bases and 5 bases, there was a span of 12 bases. This CDR3 spans 13 amino acids.